This T cell receptor beta chain was identified during a study of human T cells and chemical hapten exposure. Study at large: Read at 6 days, the patch tests placed 0.01% DPC on the upper back. Points from the study as a whole: Following DPC sensitization, TCRs present above 1 in 1000 frequency showed no change.

Germline V gene data show CDR1 as SEHNR and CDR2 as FQNEAQ (reference sequence). The V gene end was trimmed by 5 bases and the J gene end by 6 bases; junction bases not matched to a gene: 6. The CDR3 length is 14 residues. This clonotype has at least ten counts. Its cognate antigen is unknown. Stated time point: patch test 1, 2 weeks after DPC sensitization. Treatment described: therapeutic diphenylcyclopropenone sensitization with weekly scalp DPC. TCRdb fed the RACE reads into MiXCR, producing one record per CDR3 protein. The data contain 180,000 or so distinct CDR3 sequences, roughly 15% of them seen just once; the ten biggest clones take up 1.5% to 2%.

The sample consisted of whole blood, taken in connection with sensitization to the hapten diphenylcyclopropenone (DPC). The TCR was taken from a woman under 40 with alopecia areata. Some clones in this sample may be carry-over from other donors' samples. J is TRBJ2-3 and V is TRBV7-9; 9 nucleotides line up with TRBD1. Here the CDR3 DNA reads TGTGCCAGCAGCCGAGGACAGGGGAAGGATACGCAGTATTTT. Translating it yields CASSRGQGKDTQYF.